Listed below are T cell receptor beta chains from one sample, sequenced in a study of T cells in Graves' hyperthyroidism and ophthalmopathy. One entry per CDR3 protein results from TCRdb running MiXCR on the multiplex PCR reads. The data show around 440,000 distinct CDR3 sequences, with 15% to 18% seen just once and 7.5% to 8% held by the top ten. The sample comprised blood. These receptors were collected from a woman between 18 and 29 years old with Graves' hyperthyroidism. The CDR3 runs from the conserved cysteine through the conserved F or W. The D gene is left open where the match is weak. Size is omitted from some rows. Given values are once, few, many or a class for expanded clones.

cdr3_aa cdr3_nt v_call clone_size d_call cdr3_length j_call
CAWTKGQSSGANVLTF TGTGCCTGGACTAAAGGCCAAAGCTCTGGGGCCAACGTCCTGACTTTC TRBV30 many NA 16 TRBJ2-6
CASSPLPGEQETQYF TGCGCCAGCAGCCCGCTTCCGGGGGAGCAAGAGACCCAGTACTTC TRBV5-1 few NA 15 TRBJ2-5
CASSIGTGGRGYTF TGTGCCAGTAGTATTGGGACAGGGGGAAGAGGCTACACCTTC TRBV19 NA TRBD1 14 TRBJ1-2
CASSLTDRSYEQYF TGTGCCAGCAGCTTGACGGACAGAAGTTACGAGCAGTACTTC TRBV12-3/TRBV12-4 NA NA 14 TRBJ2-7
CASSLAGGYGYTF TGCGCCAGCAGCTTGGCAGGGGGCTATGGCTACACCTTC TRBV5-1 many TRBD1 13 TRBJ1-2
CASSSVGTGQSQPQHF TGCGCCAGCAGCTCGGTGGGGACAGGGCAGAGTCAGCCCCAGCATTTT TRBV5-1 NA TRBD1 16 TRBJ1-5
CASSSITDTQYF TGTGCCAGCAGCTCCATCACAGATACGCAGTATTTT TRBV5-5 many NA 12 TRBJ2-3
CASSLAGEAFRQYF TGTGCCAGCAGTTTAGCGGGAGAAGCATTCCGGCAGTACTTC TRBV12-3/TRBV12-4 many NA 14 TRBJ2-7
CASSRTPYEQYF TGTGCCAGCAGCCGGACGCCATACGAGCAGTACTTC TRBV12-3/TRBV12-4 many NA 12 TRBJ2-7
CASSPRSLQGRAEAFF TGCGCCAGCAGCCCCAGGTCCCTACAGGGGAGAGCTGAAGCTTTCTTT TRBV5-1 many TRBD1 16 TRBJ1-1
CASSLGGQGGQPQHF TGTGCCAGCAGCTTAGGGGGACAGGGAGGACAGCCCCAGCATTTT TRBV11-2 many TRBD1 15 TRBJ1-5
CSARAPEETQYF TGCAGTGCTAGAGCCCCGGAGGAGACCCAGTACTTC TRBV20-1 many NA 12 TRBJ2-5
CASSLAGGSSYEQYF TGTGCCAGCAGTTTAGCGGGAGGCTCCTCCTACGAGCAGTACTTC TRBV27 many TRBD2 15 TRBJ2-7
CSASGRGLHQPQHF TGCAGTGCTAGTGGCAGGGGGCTTCATCAGCCCCAGCATTTT TRBV20-1 NA TRBD1 14 TRBJ1-5
CSARDRTRSPTDTQYF TGCAGTGCTAGAGATCGAACTAGATCCCCCACAGATACGCAGTATTTT TRBV20-1 many NA 16 TRBJ2-3
CASSIPLSTGIETQYF TGTGCCAGTAGTATCCCCCTCTCGACAGGGATAGAGACCCAGTACTTC TRBV19 many TRBD1 16 TRBJ2-5
CASSDTGSPMPTNEKLFF TGTGCCAGCAGCGATACAGGGTCCCCAATGCCAACTAATGAAAAACTGTTTTTT TRBV3-1 few NA 18 TRBJ1-4
CSATGHRRGYTF TGCAGTGCCACGGGACACCGACGGGGCTACACCTTC TRBV20-1 many NA 12 TRBJ1-2
CASSLLEPQHF TGTGCCAGCAGTTTATTGGAGCCCCAGCATTTT TRBV28 once NA 11 TRBJ1-5
CASGRGLSNQPQHF TGTGCCAGCGGCAGGGGGCTGAGCAATCAGCCCCAGCATTTT TRBV5-8 many TRBD1 14 TRBJ1-5
CASSPLQGTQETQYF TGTGCCAGCTCACCACTACAGGGGACCCAAGAGACCCAGTACTTC TRBV18 many TRBD1 15 TRBJ2-5
CASSLVGGGAWTGELFF TGTGCCAGCAGCTTAGTGGGGGGGGGGGCTTGGACCGGGGAGCTGTTTTTT TRBV7-8 few NA 17 TRBJ2-2
CSARGRSDGLVGGQYF TGCAGTGCCCGAGGGAGGAGCGACGGCCTCGTGGGGGGGCAGTATTTT TRBV20-1 few NA 16 TRBJ2-3
CASSPTGGGQTQYF TGTGCCAGCAGCCCTACAGGGGGCGGCCAGACCCAGTACTTC TRBV7-9 NA TRBD1 14 TRBJ2-5
CASSAQQETQYF TGTGCCAGCAGTGCGCAGCAAGAGACCCAGTACTTC TRBV2 NA NA 12 TRBJ2-5
CASSPLAGTGELFF TGCGCCAGCAGCCCCTTAGCCGGCACCGGGGAGCTGTTTTTT TRBV5-1 many NA 14 TRBJ2-2
CASSSRQGGAFF TGTGCCAGCAGCTCGCGACAGGGAGGAGCTTTCTTT TRBV9 NA TRBD1 12 TRBJ1-1
CAGRTGETQYF TGTGCCGGTAGAACCGGAGAGACCCAGTACTTC TRBV6-1 many NA 11 TRBJ2-5
CASSFGGHYEQYF TGTGCCAGCAGCTTTGGAGGGCACTACGAGCAGTACTTC TRBV12-3/TRBV12-4 many NA 13 TRBJ2-7
CAWRQGHTEAFF TGTGCCTGGAGGCAGGGGCACACTGAAGCTTTCTTT TRBV30 many NA 12 TRBJ1-1
CSARGLGGGDYNEQFF TGCAGTGCTAGAGGACTCGGCGGGGGGGACTACAATGAGCAGTTCTTC TRBV20-1 many TRBD2 16 TRBJ2-1
CASIGDTEAFF TGTGCCAGTATCGGGGACACTGAAGCTTTCTTT TRBV19 many NA 11 TRBJ1-1
CSANGQQKNIQYF TGCAGTGCTAACGGACAGCAAAAAAACATTCAGTACTTC TRBV20-1 few NA 13 TRBJ2-4
CASSYTLAGAWETQYF TGTGCCAGCAGCTACACACTAGCGGGAGCGTGGGAGACCCAGTACTTC TRBV12-3/TRBV12-4 many TRBD2 16 TRBJ2-5
CASSLLSVEGGREQYF TGTGCCAGCAGCTTGCTCTCGGTAGAGGGAGGGAGAGAGCAGTACTTC TRBV5-6 many TRBD2 16 TRBJ2-7
CASGYRDNYGYTF TGTGCCAGCGGTTACAGGGATAACTATGGCTACACCTTC TRBV3-1 many NA 13 TRBJ1-2
CATLGTTQPDTDTQYF TGTGCCACCTTGGGGACTACCCAACCCGACACAGATACGCAGTATTTT TRBV10-3 many TRBD2 16 TRBJ2-3
CASSAVSLRGNTIYF TGTGCCAGCAGCGCCGTCTCACTACGTGGAAACACCATATATTTT TRBV7-2 many NA 15 TRBJ1-3
CASSLWGGGADTQYF TGTGCCAGCAGTTTATGGGGCGGGGGGGCAGATACGCAGTATTTT TRBV27 NA TRBD2 15 TRBJ2-3
CASSGGGTYEQYF TGTGCCAGCAGCGGGGGAGGTACCTACGAGCAGTACTTC TRBV6-2/TRBV6-3 NA NA 13 TRBJ2-7
CASSSPRRGGQETQYF TGTGCCAGCAGTTCGCCACGGCGCGGGGGGCAGGAGACCCAGTACTTC TRBV6-2/TRBV6-3 many TRBD2 16 TRBJ2-5
CASSFDRGNTEAFF TGTGCCAGCAGTTTTGACAGGGGCAACACTGAAGCTTTCTTT TRBV27 many TRBD1 14 TRBJ1-1
CASSADPLAGELFF TGTGCCAGCAGCGCGGACCCGTTGGCCGGGGAGCTGTTTTTT TRBV9 many NA 14 TRBJ2-2